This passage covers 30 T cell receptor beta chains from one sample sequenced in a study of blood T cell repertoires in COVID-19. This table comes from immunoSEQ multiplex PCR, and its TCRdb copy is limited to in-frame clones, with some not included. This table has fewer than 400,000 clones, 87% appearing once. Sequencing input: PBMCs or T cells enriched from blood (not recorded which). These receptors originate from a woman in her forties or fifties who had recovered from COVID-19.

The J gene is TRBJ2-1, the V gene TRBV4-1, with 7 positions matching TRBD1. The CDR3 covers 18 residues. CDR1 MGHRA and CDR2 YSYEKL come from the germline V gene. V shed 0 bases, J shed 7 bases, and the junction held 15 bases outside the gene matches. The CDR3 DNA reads TGCGCCAGCAGCCAAGACCCCGGGACAGCCAACCTCGGGAATGAGCAGTTCTTC. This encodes CASSQDPGTANLGNEQFF.

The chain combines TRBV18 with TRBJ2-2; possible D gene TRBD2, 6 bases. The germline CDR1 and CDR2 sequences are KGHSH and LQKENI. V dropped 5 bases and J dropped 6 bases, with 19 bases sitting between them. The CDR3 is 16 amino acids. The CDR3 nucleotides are TGTGCCAGCTCAACGTACATTGGCGGAGGGGCCGGGGAGCTGTTTTTT. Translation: CASSTYIGGGAGELFF.

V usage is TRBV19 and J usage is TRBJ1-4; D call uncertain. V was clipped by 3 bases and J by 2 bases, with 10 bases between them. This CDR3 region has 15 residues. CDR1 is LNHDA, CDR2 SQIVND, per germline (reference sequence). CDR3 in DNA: TGTGCCAGTAGTATTGTCGGACTCACTAATGAAAAACTGTTTTTT. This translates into CASSIVGLTNEKLFF.

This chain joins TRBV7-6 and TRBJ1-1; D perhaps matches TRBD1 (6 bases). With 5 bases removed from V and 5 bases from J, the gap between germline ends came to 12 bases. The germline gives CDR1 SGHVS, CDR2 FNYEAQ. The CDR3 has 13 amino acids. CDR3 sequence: CASSKGGRTEAFF. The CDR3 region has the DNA TGTGCCAGCAGCAAAGGGGGTCGGACTGAAGCTTTCTTT.

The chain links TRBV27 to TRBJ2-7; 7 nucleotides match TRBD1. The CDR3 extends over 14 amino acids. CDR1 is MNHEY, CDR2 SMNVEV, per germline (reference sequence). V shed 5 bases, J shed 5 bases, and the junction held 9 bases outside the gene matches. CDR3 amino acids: CASSPRGLDDEQYF. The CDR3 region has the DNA TGTGCCAGCAGTCCCAGGGGGTTGGACGACGAGCAGTACTTC.

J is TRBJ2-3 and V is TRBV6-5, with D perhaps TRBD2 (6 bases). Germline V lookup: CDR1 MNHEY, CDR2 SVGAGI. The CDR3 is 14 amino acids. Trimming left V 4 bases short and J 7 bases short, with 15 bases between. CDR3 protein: CASSSVGSSYTQYF. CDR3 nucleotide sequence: TGTGCCAGCAGTTCTGTCGGGAGCTCTTATACGCAGTATTTT.

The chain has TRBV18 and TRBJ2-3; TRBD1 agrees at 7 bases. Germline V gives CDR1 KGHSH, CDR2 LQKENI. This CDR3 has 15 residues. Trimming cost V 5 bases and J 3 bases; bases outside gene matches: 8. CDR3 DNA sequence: TGTGCCAGCTCAGGGGGACAGAAATTGACAGATACGCAGTATTTT. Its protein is CASSGGQKLTDTQYF.

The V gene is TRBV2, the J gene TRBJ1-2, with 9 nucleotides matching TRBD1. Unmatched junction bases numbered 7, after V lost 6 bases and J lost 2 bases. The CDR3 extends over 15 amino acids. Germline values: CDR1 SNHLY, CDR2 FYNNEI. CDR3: CASSPTGTGNYGYTF. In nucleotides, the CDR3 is TGTGCCAGCAGCCCCACCGGGACAGGGAACTATGGCTACACCTTC.

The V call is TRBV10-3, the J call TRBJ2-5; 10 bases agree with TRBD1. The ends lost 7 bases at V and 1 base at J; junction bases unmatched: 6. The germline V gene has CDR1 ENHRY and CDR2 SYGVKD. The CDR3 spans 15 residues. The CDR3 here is CAIKNRDRGQETQYF. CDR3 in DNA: TGTGCCATCAAGAACCGGGACAGGGGCCAAGAGACCCAGTACTTC.

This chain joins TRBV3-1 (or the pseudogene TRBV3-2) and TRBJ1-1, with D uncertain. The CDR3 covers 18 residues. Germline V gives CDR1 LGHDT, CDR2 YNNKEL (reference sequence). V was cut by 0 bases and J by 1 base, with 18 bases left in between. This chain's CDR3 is CASSQDRTVAGWNTEAFF. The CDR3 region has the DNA TGTGCCAGCAGCCAAGATAGGACCGTCGCGGGTTGGAACACTGAAGCTTTCTTT.

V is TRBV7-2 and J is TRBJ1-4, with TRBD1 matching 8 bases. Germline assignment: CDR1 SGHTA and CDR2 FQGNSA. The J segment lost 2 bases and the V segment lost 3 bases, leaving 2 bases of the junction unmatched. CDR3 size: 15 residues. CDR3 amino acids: CASSFRGRTNEKLFF. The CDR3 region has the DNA TGTGCCAGCAGCTTCAGGGGGCGGACTAATGAAAAACTGTTTTTT.

DNA for the CDR3: TGTGCCAGCAGCGTAGCCAGTCCTAGCACAGATACGCAGTATTTT. Protein: CASSVASPSTDTQYF. The rearrangement links TRBV9 to TRBJ2-3; no clear D gene. Germline V lookup: CDR1 SGDLS, CDR2 YYNGEE. CDR3 size: 15 residues. Trimming took 0 bases from V and 0 from J, leaving 8 bases between them.

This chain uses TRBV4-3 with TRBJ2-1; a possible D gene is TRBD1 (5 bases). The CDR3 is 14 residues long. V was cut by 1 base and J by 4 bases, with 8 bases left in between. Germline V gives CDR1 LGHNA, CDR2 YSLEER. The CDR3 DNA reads TGCGCCAGCAGCCAAGCGACAGTATACAATGAGCAGTTCTTC. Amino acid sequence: CASSQATVYNEQFF.

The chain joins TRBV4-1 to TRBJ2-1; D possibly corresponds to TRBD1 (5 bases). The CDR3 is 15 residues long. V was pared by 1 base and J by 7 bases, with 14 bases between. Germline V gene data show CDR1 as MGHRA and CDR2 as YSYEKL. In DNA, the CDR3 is TGCGCCAGCAGCCAAGGAAGGGGCCCACCAAATGAGCAGTTCTTC. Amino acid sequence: CASSQGRGPPNEQFF.

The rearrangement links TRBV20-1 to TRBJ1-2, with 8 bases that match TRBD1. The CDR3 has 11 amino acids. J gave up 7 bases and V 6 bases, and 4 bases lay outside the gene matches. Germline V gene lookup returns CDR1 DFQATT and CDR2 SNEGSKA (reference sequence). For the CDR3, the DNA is TGCAGTGCCCCGACAGGGGCTGGCTACACCTTC. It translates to CSAPTGAGYTF.

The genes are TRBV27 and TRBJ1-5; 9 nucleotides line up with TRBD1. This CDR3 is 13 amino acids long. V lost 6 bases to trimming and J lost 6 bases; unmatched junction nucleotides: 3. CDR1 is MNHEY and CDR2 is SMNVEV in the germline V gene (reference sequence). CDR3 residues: CASRQGAGQPQHF. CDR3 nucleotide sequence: TGTGCCAGCAGACAGGGGGCTGGTCAGCCCCAGCATTTT.

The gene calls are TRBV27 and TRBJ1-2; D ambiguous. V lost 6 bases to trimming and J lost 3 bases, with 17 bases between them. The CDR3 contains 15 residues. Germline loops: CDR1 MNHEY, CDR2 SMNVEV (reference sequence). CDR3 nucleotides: TGTGCCAGCAGGAACCCGGGAAGCCCCGACTATGGCTACACCTTC. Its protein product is CASRNPGSPDYGYTF.

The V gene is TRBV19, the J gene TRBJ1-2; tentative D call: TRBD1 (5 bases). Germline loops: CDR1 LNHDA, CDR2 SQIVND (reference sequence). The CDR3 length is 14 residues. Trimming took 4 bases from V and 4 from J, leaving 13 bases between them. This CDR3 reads CASSTPWGGYGYTF. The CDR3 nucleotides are TGTGCCAGTAGTACCCCGTGGGGCGGCTATGGCTACACCTTC.

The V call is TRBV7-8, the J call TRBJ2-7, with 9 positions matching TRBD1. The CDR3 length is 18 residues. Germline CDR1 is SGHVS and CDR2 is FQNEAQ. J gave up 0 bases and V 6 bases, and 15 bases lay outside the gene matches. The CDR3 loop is CASRDRDRVFADSYEQYF. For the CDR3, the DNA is TGTGCCAGCAGAGACCGGGACAGGGTCTTCGCCGACTCCTACGAGCAGTACTTC.

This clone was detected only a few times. This chain's CDR3 is CASTPGKRGAQETQYF. The DNA of the CDR3 is TGCGCCAGCACCCCGGGCAAGCGGGGGGCCCAAGAGACCCAGTACTTC. The V and J genes are TRBV5-1 and TRBJ2-5, with 9 bases fitting TRBD2. CDR3 length: 16 amino acids. V dropped 6 bases and J dropped 1; count of bases not matched to a gene: 10. Germline V gene sequence: CDR1 SGHRS, CDR2 YFSETQ. The whole variable domain, filled in from reference TRBV5-1 and TRBJ2-5, reads KAGVTQTPRYLIKTRGQQVTLSCSPISGHRSVSWYQQTPGQGLQFLFEYFSETQRNKGNFPGRFSGRQFSNSRSEMNVSTLELGDSALYLCASTPGKRGAQETQYFGPGTRLLVL.

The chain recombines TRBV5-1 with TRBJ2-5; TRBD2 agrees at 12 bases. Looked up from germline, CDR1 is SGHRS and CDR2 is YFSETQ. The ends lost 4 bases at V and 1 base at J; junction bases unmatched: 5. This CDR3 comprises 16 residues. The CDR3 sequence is CASSEGLAGSQETQYF. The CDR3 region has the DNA TGCGCCAGCAGCGAAGGACTAGCGGGGAGCCAAGAGACCCAGTACTTC.

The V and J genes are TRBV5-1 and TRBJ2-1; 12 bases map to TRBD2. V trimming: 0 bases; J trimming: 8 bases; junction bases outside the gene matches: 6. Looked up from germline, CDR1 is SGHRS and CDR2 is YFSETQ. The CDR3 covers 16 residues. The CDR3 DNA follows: TGCGCCAGCAGCTTGGGGACTAGCGGGGATGTAGATGAGCAGTTCTTC. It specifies CASSLGTSGDVDEQFF.

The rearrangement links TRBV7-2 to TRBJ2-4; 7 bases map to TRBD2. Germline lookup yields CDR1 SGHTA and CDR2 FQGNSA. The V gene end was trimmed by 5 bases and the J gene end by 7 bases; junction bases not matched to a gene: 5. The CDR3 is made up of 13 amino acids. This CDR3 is CASSPPGGNIQYF. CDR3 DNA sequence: TGTGCCAGCAGCCCCCCCGGGGGGAACATTCAGTACTTC.

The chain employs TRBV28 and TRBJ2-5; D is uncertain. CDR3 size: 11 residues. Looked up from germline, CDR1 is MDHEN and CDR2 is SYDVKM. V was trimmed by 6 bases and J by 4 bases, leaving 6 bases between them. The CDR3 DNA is TGTGCCAGCAGCCGTATAGAGACCCAGTACTTC. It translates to CASSRIETQYF.

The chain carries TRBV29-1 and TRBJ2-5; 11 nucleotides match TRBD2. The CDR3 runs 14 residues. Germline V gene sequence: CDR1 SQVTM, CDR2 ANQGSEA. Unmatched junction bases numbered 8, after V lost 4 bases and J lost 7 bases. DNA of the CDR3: TGCAGCGTTGTGTCTAGCGGGGGGTTCGGGACCCAGTACTTC. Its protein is CSVVSSGGFGTQYF.

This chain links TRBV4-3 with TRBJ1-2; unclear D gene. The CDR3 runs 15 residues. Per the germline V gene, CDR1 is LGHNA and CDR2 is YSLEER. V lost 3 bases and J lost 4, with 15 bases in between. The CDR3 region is CASSQAYQEAYGYTF. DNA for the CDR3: TGCGCCAGCAGCCAGGCTTATCAGGAGGCCTATGGCTACACCTTC.

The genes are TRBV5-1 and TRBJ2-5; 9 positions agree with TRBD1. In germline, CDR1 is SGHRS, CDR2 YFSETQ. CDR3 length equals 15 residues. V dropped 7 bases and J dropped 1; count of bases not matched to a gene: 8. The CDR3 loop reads CASLPTGGIQETQYF. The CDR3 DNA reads TGCGCCAGCCTGCCGACAGGGGGGATCCAAGAGACCCAGTACTTC.

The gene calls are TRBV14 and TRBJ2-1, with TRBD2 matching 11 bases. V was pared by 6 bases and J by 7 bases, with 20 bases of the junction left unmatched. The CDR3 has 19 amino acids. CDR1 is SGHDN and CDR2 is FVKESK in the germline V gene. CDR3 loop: CASRQQGGNPSGRRNEQFF. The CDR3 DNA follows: TGTGCCAGCAGACAACAAGGAGGGAACCCTAGCGGGAGGAGGAATGAGCAGTTCTTC.

The DNA of the CDR3 is TGTGCCAGCAGACTAAACAGGGGGCATGGCTACACCTTC. Its translation: CASRLNRGHGYTF. The chain combines TRBV27 with TRBJ1-2; 9 bases line up with TRBD1. Germline V lookup: CDR1 MNHEY, CDR2 SMNVEV (reference sequence). V dropped 6 bases and J dropped 6; count of bases not matched to a gene: 5. This CDR3 is built from 13 residues.

The CDR3 protein is CASGGSFGGNTGELFF. DNA of the CDR3: TGCGCCAGCGGTGGGTCGTTCGGGGGGAACACCGGGGAGCTGTTTTTT. The J gene is TRBJ2-2, the V gene TRBV5-1, with TRBD2 as a possible D gene (6 bases). Germline assignment: CDR1 SGHRS and CDR2 YFSETQ. Trimming took off 7 bases at V and 1 base at J, with 17 bases between the two ends. The CDR3 extends over 16 amino acids.